This T cell receptor (beta chain) came from a study of blood T cells in healthy people across ages. Whole-study results and caveats: A strong correlation between TCR beta diversity and naive T cell percentage was seen.

Using a J-beta primer mix together with a sample-barcoded 5' primer, a second PCR was run for about 6 to 11 cycles. The template-switch adaptor was a 5' adaptor with 12 random nucleotides. It tagged each cDNA molecule. TCRdb independently ran MiXCR on the 5' RACE reads; one entry per CDR3 protein. The data show about 800,000 distinct CDR3 sequences, around a quarter seen once. The length of the CDR3 is 16 residues. The ends were cut back, 5 bases at V and 8 bases at J, with 19 bases in the middle. Germline V gives CDR1 MNHEY, CDR2 SMNVEV (reference sequence). This clonotype was seen a few times. Its antigen is as yet unknown. These same records also appear under a second study, on T cells of mothers and their children. Per that study: Slightly higher overlap, not significant, was seen in related mother-child pairs than in unrelated pairs. No T cell clones of persistent microchimeric origin were detected.

The genes are TRBV27 and TRBJ1-6, with D possibly TRBD1 on 5 matching bases. Sequencing was performed on blood. The receptor was derived from a boy aged 5-17 years in good health. The CDR3 region has the DNA TGTGCCAGCAGTCTAGAGGCAGGTCGGGGGGATTCACCCCTCCACTTT. Encoded protein: CASSLEAGRGDSPLHF.